Ten or more counts support the clone carrying this T cell receptor (beta chain). Its target is unknown. The data belong to a study of regulatory T cells in long-lasting Graves disease. The V gene's germline CDR1 is SNHLY and CDR2 FYNNEI. This CDR3 has 11 residues. V lost 2 bases and J lost 8, with 4 bases in between. Combining iRepertoire HTBI primers with Arm-PCR of CDR3 regions, the authors built TCR beta libraries. TCRdb reanalysed the multiplex PCR reads using MiXCR and keeps one entry per CDR3 protein. The data show about 540,000 distinct CDR3 sequences, roughly 13% seen once. As to time point: newly diagnosed GD, antithyroid drugs for less than 3 months. PBMCs provided the RNA from which the TCR library was made. Into tubes containing EDTA, about 9.6 milliliters of peripheral blood were drawn. General observations from the study: Sample size was small, which may have lowered accuracy.

These data were also reused for a study on T cells in Graves' hyperthyroidism and ophthalmopathy. That report notes: Among thyroid clonotypes expanded above 0.001, most also appeared in blood.

The starting material was peripheral blood mononuclear cells (PBMCs), obtained at new diagnosis, from a patient treated with antithyroid drugs. V and J are TRBV2 and TRBJ2-1; D unresolved. This clonotype was sampled from a man aged 30-40 years with Graves disease. The CDR3 DNA follows: TGTGCCAGCAGTGAAAAGGATGAGCAGTTCTTC. It codes for CASSEKDEQFF.